This is a list of T cell receptor beta chains from one sample in a study of identical twins. TCRdb recomputed calls from the 5' RACE reads with MiXCR, one row per CDR3 protein. The top ten clones hold approximately 0.98% of a sample with fewer than 500,000 distinct CDR3 sequences, 13% to 15% of them seen once. This sample also belongs to another study, concerning yellow fever vaccine responses in identical twins.

Sequenced material: CD4+ T cells sorted from blood. All receptors derive from a woman aged 18-29 years in good health. Each CDR3 is given without its conserved first and last residue. Each record gives: CDR3 protein, V gene, D gene, J gene, CDR3 length. D genes are given only for firm matches.

cdr3_aa: ASSQEQGEYGNEQY
v_call: TRBV4-2
d_call: TRBD1
j_call: TRBJ2-7
cdr3_length: 14

cdr3_aa: ASSGTRQYNEQF
v_call: TRBV3-1
d_call: -
j_call: TRBJ2-1
cdr3_length: 12

cdr3_aa: ASSRSGQDPYEQY
v_call: TRBV5-8
d_call: TRBD1
j_call: TRBJ2-7
cdr3_length: 13

cdr3_aa: ATSDPGGGSTDTQY
v_call: TRBV24-1
d_call: TRBD2
j_call: TRBJ2-3
cdr3_length: 14

cdr3_aa: ASSATGGSVGEQY
v_call: TRBV19
d_call: -
j_call: TRBJ2-7
cdr3_length: 13

cdr3_aa: SATTSGLSTDTQY
v_call: TRBV20-1
d_call: TRBD2
j_call: TRBJ2-3
cdr3_length: 13

cdr3_aa: ASGRTDTGELF
v_call: TRBV12-3/TRBV12-4
d_call: -
j_call: TRBJ2-2
cdr3_length: 11

cdr3_aa: ASSSTIGAISGANVLT
v_call: TRBV11-1
d_call: -
j_call: TRBJ2-6
cdr3_length: 16

cdr3_aa: SASPPTSGFSVDTQY
v_call: TRBV20-1
d_call: TRBD2
j_call: TRBJ2-3
cdr3_length: 15

cdr3_aa: ASSEARGGGSRSNEQF
v_call: TRBV10-1
d_call: TRBD2
j_call: TRBJ2-1
cdr3_length: 16

cdr3_aa: ASSWETNYGYT
v_call: TRBV2
d_call: -
j_call: TRBJ1-2
cdr3_length: 11

cdr3_aa: ASSLAIRGDTQY
v_call: TRBV12-3/TRBV12-4
d_call: -
j_call: TRBJ2-3
cdr3_length: 12

cdr3_aa: ASSQGPSIRGPLH
v_call: TRBV3-1
d_call: -
j_call: TRBJ1-6
cdr3_length: 13

cdr3_aa: ASSVTGSSYEQY
v_call: TRBV7-2
d_call: -
j_call: TRBJ2-7
cdr3_length: 12

cdr3_aa: AGLAGAGELF
v_call: TRBV7-9
d_call: TRBD2
j_call: TRBJ2-2
cdr3_length: 10

cdr3_aa: ASSTTRLLRGNTEAF
v_call: TRBV6-2/TRBV6-3
d_call: -
j_call: TRBJ1-1
cdr3_length: 15

cdr3_aa: ASSLSGGGEAF
v_call: TRBV5-6
d_call: -
j_call: TRBJ1-1
cdr3_length: 11

cdr3_aa: ATSRQTGVRLETQY
v_call: TRBV15
d_call: TRBD1
j_call: TRBJ2-5
cdr3_length: 14

cdr3_aa: ASKGQGMAYEQY
v_call: TRBV27
d_call: -
j_call: TRBJ2-7
cdr3_length: 12

cdr3_aa: SAWTGGQTQY
v_call: TRBV29-1
d_call: TRBD1
j_call: TRBJ2-5
cdr3_length: 10

cdr3_aa: ASSIAGGPTDTQY
v_call: TRBV12-3/TRBV12-4
d_call: TRBD2
j_call: TRBJ2-3
cdr3_length: 13

cdr3_aa: ASSTAGLTDTQY
v_call: TRBV7-3
d_call: TRBD2
j_call: TRBJ2-3
cdr3_length: 12

cdr3_aa: ASSQTGGGAKNIQY
v_call: TRBV4-1
d_call: -
j_call: TRBJ2-4
cdr3_length: 14

cdr3_aa: ASSKVDSHQPQH
v_call: TRBV21-1
d_call: -
j_call: TRBJ1-5
cdr3_length: 12

cdr3_aa: ASSPSQGNRDRSNYEQY
v_call: TRBV18
d_call: TRBD1
j_call: TRBJ2-7
cdr3_length: 17

cdr3_aa: ASSLNKNTGELF
v_call: TRBV5-1
d_call: -
j_call: TRBJ2-2
cdr3_length: 12

cdr3_aa: ASRPGQGTETQY
v_call: TRBV19
d_call: TRBD1
j_call: TRBJ2-5
cdr3_length: 12

cdr3_aa: ASSLASGTGGYEQY
v_call: TRBV7-9
d_call: TRBD1
j_call: TRBJ2-7
cdr3_length: 14

cdr3_aa: ASSLSGRADTQY
v_call: TRBV28
d_call: TRBD2
j_call: TRBJ2-3
cdr3_length: 12

cdr3_aa: ASLARVLGEQF
v_call: TRBV12-3/TRBV12-4
d_call: -
j_call: TRBJ2-1
cdr3_length: 11

cdr3_aa: ATREQRYYEQY
v_call: TRBV6-1
d_call: -
j_call: TRBJ2-7
cdr3_length: 11

cdr3_aa: ASSDLAGGSGDEQF
v_call: TRBV9
d_call: TRBD2
j_call: TRBJ2-1
cdr3_length: 14